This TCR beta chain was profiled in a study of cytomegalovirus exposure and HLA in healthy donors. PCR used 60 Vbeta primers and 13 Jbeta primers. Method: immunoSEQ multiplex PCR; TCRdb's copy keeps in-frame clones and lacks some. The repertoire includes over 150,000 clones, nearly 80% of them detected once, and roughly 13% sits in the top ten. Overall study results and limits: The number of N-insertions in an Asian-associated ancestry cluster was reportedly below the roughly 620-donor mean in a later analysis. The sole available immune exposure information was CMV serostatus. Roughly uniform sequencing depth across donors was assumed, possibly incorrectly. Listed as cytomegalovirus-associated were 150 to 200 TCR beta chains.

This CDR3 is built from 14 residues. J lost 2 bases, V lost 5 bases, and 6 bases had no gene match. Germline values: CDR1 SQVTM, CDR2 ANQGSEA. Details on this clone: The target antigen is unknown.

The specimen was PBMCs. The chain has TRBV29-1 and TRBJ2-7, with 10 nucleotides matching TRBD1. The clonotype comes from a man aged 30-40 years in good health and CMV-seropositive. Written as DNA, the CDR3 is TGCAGCGTTCACGCCGGGACAGGGGCCTACGAGCAGTACTTC. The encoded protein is CSVHAGTGAYEQYF.